The clone carrying this T cell receptor (beta chain) has just a few counts. Its specificity is unknown. The source of the sample is a study of vaccination and CD4 T cells after COVID-19. As for the study in general: Testing by nasal swab PCR showed convalescent patients to be SARS-CoV-2 positive; fewer than ten were mild and one was severe. A CEFX pool, an HIV-1 Nef pool, or else no peptide went into the control cultures.

The Oncomine TCR Beta short-read assay sequenced DNA from cultured CD4+ T cells. TCRdb analysed the PCR reads with MiXCR anew, one entry per CDR3 protein. The repertoire holds some 15,000 distinct CDR3 sequences, with over 45% as singletons. General study points: Rising from about 20 to 38, the median of SARS-CoV-2-reactive clonotypes did not change significantly.

Treatment denoted: roughly ten-day PBMC culture with coronavirus spike peptide pools or control peptides (ViraFEST assay). Fresh medium (containing IL-2) replaced half the medium on days 3 and 7. Germline CDR1 MNHEY, CDR2 SVGAGI. The CDR3 has 13 amino acids. V lost 4 bases and J lost 9, with 13 bases in between. The sequence was collected from a human donor who had recovered from COVID-19. V and J are TRBV6-5 and TRBJ1-5; D ambiguous. Sequenced material: CD4+ T cells from blood, cultured in vitro, taken before SARS-CoV-2 vaccination. The CDR3 coding sequence is TGTGCCAGCAGTTCCGCTCCGGGAGGGCCCCAGCATTTT. It translates to CASSSAPGGPQHF.